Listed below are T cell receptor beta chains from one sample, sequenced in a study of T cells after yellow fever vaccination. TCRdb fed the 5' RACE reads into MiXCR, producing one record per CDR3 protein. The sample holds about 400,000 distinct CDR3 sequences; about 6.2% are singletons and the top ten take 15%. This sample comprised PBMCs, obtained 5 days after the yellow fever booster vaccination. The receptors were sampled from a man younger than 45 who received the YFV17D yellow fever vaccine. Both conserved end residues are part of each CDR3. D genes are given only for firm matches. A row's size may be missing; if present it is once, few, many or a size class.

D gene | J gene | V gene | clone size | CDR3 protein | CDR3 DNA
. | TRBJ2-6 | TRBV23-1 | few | CASSHSLAWGANVLTF | TGCGCCAGCAGTCACTCTCTAGCGTGGGGGGCCAACGTCCTGACTTTC
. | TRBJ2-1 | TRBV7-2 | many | CASSFLSSGPYNEQFF | TGTGCCAGCAGCTTTTTATCGAGCGGACCCTACAATGAGCAGTTCTTC
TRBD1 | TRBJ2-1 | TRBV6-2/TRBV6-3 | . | CASRYPGQEGNEQFF | TGTGCCAGCAGATACCCGGGACAGGAGGGCAATGAGCAGTTCTTC
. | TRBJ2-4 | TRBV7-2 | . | CASSLGGLDLAKNIQYF | TGTGCCAGCAGCTTAGGGGGGTTGGATCTAGCCAAAAACATTCAGTACTTC
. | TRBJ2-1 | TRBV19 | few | CASSMVGGAGDEQFF | TGTGCCAGTAGTATGGTCGGAGGGGCAGGGGATGAGCAGTTCTTC
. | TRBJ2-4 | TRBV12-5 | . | CASGPTRGILSKNIQYF | TGTGCTAGTGGCCCAACGAGGGGGATTCTTAGCAAAAACATTCAGTACTTC
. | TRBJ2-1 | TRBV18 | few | CASSPRIAAERGAYNEQFF | TGTGCCAGCTCACCAAGGATAGCCGCCGAGAGAGGGGCCTACAATGAGCAGTTCTTC
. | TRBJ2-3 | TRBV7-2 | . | CASSSSRAGREQYF | TGTGCCAGCAGCTCCTCAAGGGCGGGACGAGAGCAGTATTTT
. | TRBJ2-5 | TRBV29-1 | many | CSGRNTNQETQYF | TGCAGCGGCCGAAACACGAACCAAGAGACCCAGTACTTC
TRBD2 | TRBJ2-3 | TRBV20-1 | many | CSTEMKSGIFTDTQYF | TGCAGTACAGAAATGAAGAGCGGGATCTTCACAGATACGCAGTATTTT
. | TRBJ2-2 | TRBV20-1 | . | CSARSSIGGNTGELFF | TGCAGTGCTAGATCCTCAATTGGGGGGAACACCGGGGAGCTGTTTTTT
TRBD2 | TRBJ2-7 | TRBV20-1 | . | CSAPPSGSSYEQYF | TGCAGTGCTCCTCCCAGCGGGAGTTCCTACGAGCAGTACTTC
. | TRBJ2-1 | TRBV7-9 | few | CASSQNTEELLNEQFF | TGTGCCAGCAGCCAGAACACCGAAGAATTATTAAATGAGCAGTTCTTC
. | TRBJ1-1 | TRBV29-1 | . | CSVSFPPNTEAFF | TGCAGCGTTTCCTTCCCCCCGAACACTGAAGCTTTCTTT
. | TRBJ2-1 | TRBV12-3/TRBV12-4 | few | CASSPRAYQYNEQFF | TGTGCCAGCAGTCCTCGGGCCTATCAATACAATGAGCAGTTCTTC
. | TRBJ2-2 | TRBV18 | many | CASSLTGQNTGELFF | TGTGCCAGCTCACTAACGGGACAGAACACCGGGGAGCTGTTTTTT
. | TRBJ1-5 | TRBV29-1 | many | CSVLAGADQPQHF | TGCAGCGTCCTGGCGGGGGCGGATCAGCCCCAGCATTTT
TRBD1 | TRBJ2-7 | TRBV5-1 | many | CASSLIRDRVYEQYF | TGCGCCAGCAGCTTGATCCGGGACAGGGTCTACGAGCAGTACTTC